This T cell receptor beta chain was captured by sequencing in a study of response to subunit inactivated influenza vaccine. This clonotype was seen a few times. Antigen unknown. There are 13 residues in the CDR3. V was clipped by 3 bases and J by 6 bases, with 11 bases between them. MiXCR was run by TCRdb on the RT-PCR reads, yielding one entry per CDR3 protein. The table has over 150,000 distinct CDR3 sequences, around 10% seen once. Study-wide results and caveats: Each seasonal influenza vaccination recruits few new T cells, the authors suggested.

The rearrangement links TRBV12-3 or TRBV12-4 to TRBJ1-1; perhaps TRBD1 as D (5 bases). The sequencing used CD8+ T cells sorted from PBMCs, collected 23 months after vaccination. This sequence originates from a man in his fifties or sixties who received an inactivated influenza vaccine. In DNA, the CDR3 is TGTGCCAGCAGTTTCTTCAGGGAGGCTGAAGCTTTCTTT. This sequence encodes CASSFFREAEAFF.